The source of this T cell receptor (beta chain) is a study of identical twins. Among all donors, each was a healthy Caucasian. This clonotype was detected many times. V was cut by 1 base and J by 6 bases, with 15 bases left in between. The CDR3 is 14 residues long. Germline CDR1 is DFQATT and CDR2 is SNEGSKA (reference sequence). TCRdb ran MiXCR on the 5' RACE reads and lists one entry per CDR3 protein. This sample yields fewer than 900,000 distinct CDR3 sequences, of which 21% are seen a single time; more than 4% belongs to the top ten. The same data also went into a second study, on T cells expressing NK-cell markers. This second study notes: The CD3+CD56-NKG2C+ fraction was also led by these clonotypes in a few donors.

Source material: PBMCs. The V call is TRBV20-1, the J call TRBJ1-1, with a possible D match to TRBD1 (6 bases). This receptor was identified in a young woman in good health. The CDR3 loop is CSARVSTGRPEAFF. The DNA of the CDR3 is TGCAGTGCTAGAGTATCTACAGGGAGGCCTGAAGCTTTCTTT.